This T cell receptor (beta chain) was identified during a study of blood T cell repertoires in COVID-19 (TCRdb year 2020). At the level of the whole study: Collaborator samples came from the United States, Italy and Spain and covered acute and convalescent phases of COVID-19. The prospective study material was composed of cDNA or gDNA derived from T cells, B-cell-depleted T cells, or PBMCs. The sample metadata nearly always contained a de-identified subject ID, COVID-19 status, age in years and sex. Subjects who had been exposed to COVID-19, were actively infected with it, or had recovered from it provided the deeply sampled blood TCRbeta repertoires that made up the dataset. Samples came from the ongoing ImmuneRACE study (first 160 participants) plus 1,254 subjects from 6 global collaborators. Where available, HLA class I and class II types were taken from metadata supplied by the sample provider and were not determined by assay-based typing. The repertoires were released in a freely available public database intended as a resource for research on the immune response to SARS-CoV-2. General findings and caveats noted by the study authors: The quantity of clinical and demographic metadata differed by source and by participant and was supplied without curation.

The immunoSEQ Assay, a bias-controlled multiplex PCR, was used to amplify TCRbeta CDR3 regions from genomic DNA. The published analysis was carried out like this. The number of nucleated cells in each sample was estimated by amplification of reference gene primers within the assay. To quantify the absolute abundance of each unique TCRbeta CDR3 rearrangement, sequence reads were collapsed and filtered. For each sample, productive Simpson clonality was calculated by taking the square root of Simpson's diversity index across productive rearrangements. TCRdb holds this immuneACCESS table with in-frame rearrangements only. Some clones are missing; in checked studies, unresolved V genes explain under half, and the rest has no known cause. The V and J calls and clone size come from that table; D and trimming were worked out from the DNA. This sample lists roughly 100,000 clones; almost 80% were detected once. 9.8% of the sample is taken by the ten largest.

Concerning this clone itself: Its antigen specificity is not known. No much larger clone exists at a distance of one base, and base qualities are not known.

The CDR3 covers 17 residues, taking in both the cysteine and the phenylalanine. The sequence is cut down to CDR3 DNA, 51 bases in frame from base 1. Based on the germline V gene, the CDR1 and CDR2 sequences are SGHRS and YFSETQ. V is cut back by 0 bases and J by 0 bases, with 4 bases in the junction unmatched. The collaborating institutions used their own protocols to collect whole blood in K2EDTA tubes. For TCRbeta analysis, collaborators shipped samples as frozen whole blood, isolated PBMCs, or DNA extracted from either of those sample types. This receptor was identified in a man in his sixties with active or convalescent COVID-19. The sample comprised peripheral blood. The chain employs TRBV5-1 and TRBJ1-3; a stretch of 9 junction bases matches TRBD1. The CDR3 protein: CASSLAGTGPSGNTIYF. The sequenced DNA: TGCGCCAGCAGCTTGGCCGGGACAGGGCCCTCTGGAAACACCATATATTTT.